This TCR beta chain originates from a study of T cell responses to AZD1222 COVID-19 vaccine. Assay used: immunoSEQ multiplex PCR; TCRdb lists only in-frame clones, some missing. The table lists some 170,000 clones, 80% to 95% of them singletons. Broader study findings: Reportedly, close to half of spike-specific TCRs are directed against unmutated variant regions. Clonal diversity may have been underestimated in mostly white British donors. Baseline seropositivity occurred in only a handful of AZD1222 recipients. Following two doses of AZD1222, Spike-specific TCR breadth and depth rose.

Trimming removed 2 bases at V and 2 bases at J, with 6 bases between. Per the germline V gene, CDR1 is GTSNPN and CDR2 is SVGIG (reference sequence). The length of the CDR3 is 12 residues. Of note for this clone: Its specificity is unknown. Other DNA sequences of this sample code for an identical CDR3.

Sequenced material: peripheral blood, taken 28 days after the second dose of the MenACWY control vaccine. The origin of this receptor is an adult who received the MenACWY meningococcal vaccine as a control. The chain has TRBV30 and TRBJ1-2; possible D gene TRBD1, 6 bases. The chain's CDR3 is CAWSRGNYGYTF. CDR3 nucleotides: TGTGCCTGGAGTAGGGGGAACTATGGCTACACCTTC. Combining the CDR3 with reference TRBV30 and TRBJ1-2 gives the whole variable domain SQTIHQWPATLVQPVGSPLSLECTVEGTSNPNLYWYRQAAGRGLQLLFYSVGIGQISSEVPQNLSASRPQDRQFILSSKKLLLSDSGFYLCAWSRGNYGYTFGSGTRLTVV.